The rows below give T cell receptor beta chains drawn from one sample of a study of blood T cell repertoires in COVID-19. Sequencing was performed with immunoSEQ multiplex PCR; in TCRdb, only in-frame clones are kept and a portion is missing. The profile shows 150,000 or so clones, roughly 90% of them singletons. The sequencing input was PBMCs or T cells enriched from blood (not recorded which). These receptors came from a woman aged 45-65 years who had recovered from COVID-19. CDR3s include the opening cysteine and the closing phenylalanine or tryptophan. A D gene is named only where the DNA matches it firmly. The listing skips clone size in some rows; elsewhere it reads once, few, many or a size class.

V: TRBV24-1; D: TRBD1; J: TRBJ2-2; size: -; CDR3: CATSGAGQGSTGELFF; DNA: TGTGCCACCAGTGGTGCAGGACAGGGGTCCACCGGGGAGCTGTTTTTT
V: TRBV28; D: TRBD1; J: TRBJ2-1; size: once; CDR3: CASSLGRQGHEQFF; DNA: TGTGCCAGCAGTTTAGGACGACAGGGCCATGAGCAGTTCTTC
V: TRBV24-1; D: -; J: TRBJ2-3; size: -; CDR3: CATSDLGAGSTDTQYF; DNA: TGTGCCACCAGTGACTTGGGGGCGGGAAGCACAGATACGCAGTATTTT
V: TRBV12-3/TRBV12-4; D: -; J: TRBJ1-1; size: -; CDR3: CASSFRLNTEAFF; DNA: TGTGCCAGCAGTTTTCGGTTGAACACTGAAGCTTTCTTT
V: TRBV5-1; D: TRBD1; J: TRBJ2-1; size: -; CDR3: CASNWDSYNEQFF; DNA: TGCGCCAGCAATTGGGACAGTTACAATGAGCAGTTCTTC
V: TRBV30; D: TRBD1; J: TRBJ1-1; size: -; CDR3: CAWRSRTGGMNTEAFF; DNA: TGTGCCTGGAGATCCAGGACAGGGGGCATGAACACTGAAGCTTTCTTT
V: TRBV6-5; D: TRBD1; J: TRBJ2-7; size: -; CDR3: CASSYSTGTGHYEQYF; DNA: TGTGCCAGCAGTTACTCAACCGGGACAGGGCACTACGAGCAGTACTTC
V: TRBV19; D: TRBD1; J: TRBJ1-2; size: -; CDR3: CASSSQGAYYGYTF; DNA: TGTGCCAGTAGTAGCCAGGGGGCTTACTATGGCTACACCTTC
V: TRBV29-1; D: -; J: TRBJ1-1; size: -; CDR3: CSTSRVGNTEAFF; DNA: TGCAGCACATCCAGGGTCGGGAACACTGAAGCTTTCTTT
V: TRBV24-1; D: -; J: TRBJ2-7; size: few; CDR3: CATSDQGSSYEQYF; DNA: TGTGCCACCAGTGATCAGGGGAGCTCCTACGAGCAGTACTTC
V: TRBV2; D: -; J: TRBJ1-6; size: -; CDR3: CASSFARVGRGGSPLHF; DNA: TGTGCCAGCAGTTTTGCCAGGGTTGGCAGGGGCGGATCACCCCTCCACTTT
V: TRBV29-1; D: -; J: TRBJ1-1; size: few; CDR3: CSVGRGGTEAFF; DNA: TGCAGCGTTGGAAGGGGGGGGACTGAAGCTTTCTTT
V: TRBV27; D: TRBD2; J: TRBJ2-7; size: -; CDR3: CASSLGFPLGTSGSSYEQYF; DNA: TGTGCCAGCAGTTTAGGTTTCCCCCTTGGGACTAGCGGGAGCTCCTACGAGCAGTACTTC
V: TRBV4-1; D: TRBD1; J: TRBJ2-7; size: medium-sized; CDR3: CASSRSGTGVAEQYF; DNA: TGCGCCAGCAGCCGTTCTGGGACAGGGGTGGCCGAGCAGTACTTC
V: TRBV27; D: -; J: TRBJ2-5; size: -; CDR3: CASSLYAGVGETQYF; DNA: TGTGCCAGCAGTTTATATGCAGGGGTAGGGGAGACCCAGTACTTC
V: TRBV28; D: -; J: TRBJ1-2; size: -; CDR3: CASRSGTIYGYTF; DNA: TGTGCCAGCAGGTCCGGGACAATTTATGGCTACACCTTC
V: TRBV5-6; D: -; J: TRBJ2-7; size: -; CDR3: CARTRQKLQYF; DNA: TGTGCCAGAACTCGACAGAAATTGCAGTACTTC
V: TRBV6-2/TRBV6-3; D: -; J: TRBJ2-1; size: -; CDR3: CASSHRDPSYNEQFF; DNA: TGTGCCAGCAGTCACAGGGACCCCTCCTACAATGAGCAGTTCTTC
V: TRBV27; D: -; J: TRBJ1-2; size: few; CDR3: CASSRTVNYGYTF; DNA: TGTGCCAGCTCCCGGACTGTTAACTATGGCTACACCTTC
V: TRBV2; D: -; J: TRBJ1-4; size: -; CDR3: CASKPGTSSEKLFF; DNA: TGTGCCAGCAAACCCGGGACTTCTTCTGAAAAACTGTTTTTT
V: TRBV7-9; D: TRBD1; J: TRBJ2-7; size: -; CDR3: CASSTVRGPSARVQYF; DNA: TGTGCCAGCAGCACAGTCAGGGGGCCATCCGCCCGTGTGCAGTACTTC
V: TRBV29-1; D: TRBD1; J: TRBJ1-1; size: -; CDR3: CSARDRVDTEAFF; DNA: TGCAGCGCTCGGGACAGGGTTGACACTGAAGCTTTCTTT
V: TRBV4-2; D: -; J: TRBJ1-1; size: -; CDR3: CASSQGTAYTEAFF; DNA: TGTGCCAGCAGCCAAGGGACAGCATACACTGAAGCTTTCTTT
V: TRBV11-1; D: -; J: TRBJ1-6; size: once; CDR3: CASSLTDRNSPLHF; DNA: TGTGCCAGCAGCTTAACAGATAGAAATTCACCCCTCCACTTT
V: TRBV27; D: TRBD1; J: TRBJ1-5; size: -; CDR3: CASSLTGRGDQPQHF; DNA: TGTGCCAGCAGTTTAACCGGCAGGGGGGATCAGCCCCAGCATTTT
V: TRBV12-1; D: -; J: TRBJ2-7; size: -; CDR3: CASSPRGRYF; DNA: TGTGCCAGCAGCCCAAGGGGGAGGTACTTC